The sequence of this T cell receptor beta chain was determined in a study of blood T cell repertoires in COVID-19. Here immunoSEQ multiplex PCR was the method, and the copy in TCRdb shows in-frame clones only, minus some. Found here are around 50,000 clones, about 79% of them singletons; the top ten hold 11%. V gave up 6 bases and J gave up 2 bases; unmatched junction bases: 6. In germline, CDR1 is LGHDT, CDR2 YNNKEL (reference sequence). This CDR3 comprises 15 residues. Sequencing input: peripheral blood. The sequence was obtained from a man of 80 years or more with COVID-19, enrolled during active disease. The chain joins TRBV3-1 (or the pseudogene TRBV3-2) to TRBJ2-2, with 7 bases matching TRBD1. CDR3 loop: CASSTGVINTGELFF. The CDR3 DNA sequence: TGTGCCAGCAGTACAGGGGTTATCAACACCGGGGAGCTGTTTTTT.